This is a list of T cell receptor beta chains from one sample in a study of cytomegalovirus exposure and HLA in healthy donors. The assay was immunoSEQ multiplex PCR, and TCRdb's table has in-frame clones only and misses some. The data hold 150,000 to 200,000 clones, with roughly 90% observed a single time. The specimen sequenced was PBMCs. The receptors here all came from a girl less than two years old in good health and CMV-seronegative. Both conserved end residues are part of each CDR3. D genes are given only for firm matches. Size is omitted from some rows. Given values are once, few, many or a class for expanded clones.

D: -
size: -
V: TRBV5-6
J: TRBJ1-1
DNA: TGTGCCAGCAGCCGACAGCCCATGAACACTGAAGCTTTCTTT
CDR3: CASSRQPMNTEAFF

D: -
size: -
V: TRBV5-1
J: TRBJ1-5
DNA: TGCGCCAGCAGCTTGGCGGGATCGGTCTATCAGCCCCAGCATTTT
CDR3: CASSLAGSVYQPQHF

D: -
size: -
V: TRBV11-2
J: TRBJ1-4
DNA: TGTGCCAGCAGCACACAAAATACAGGGATCTCAAATGAAAAACTGTTTTTT
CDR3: CASSTQNTGISNEKLFF

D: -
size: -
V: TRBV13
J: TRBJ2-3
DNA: TGTGCCAGCAGCTTATGGGCTAGCAGGGATACGCAGTATTTT
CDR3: CASSLWASRDTQYF

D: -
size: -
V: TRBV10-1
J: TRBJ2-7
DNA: TGCGCCAGCAGTAAGGGGGAACCCTACGAGCAGTACTTC
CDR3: CASSKGEPYEQYF

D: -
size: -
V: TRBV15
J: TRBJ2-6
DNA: TGTGCCACCAGCAGGAGGGGATCCAGACCCGAAGGGGGCTCTGGGGCCAACGTCCTGACTTTC
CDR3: CATSRRGSRPEGGSGANVLTF

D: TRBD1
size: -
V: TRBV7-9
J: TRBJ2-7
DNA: TGTTCCAGCAGCTCAACGCCAACCCGGACAGGGGGTGCTTGGGTGCAGTACTTC
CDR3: CSSSSTPTRTGGAWVQYF

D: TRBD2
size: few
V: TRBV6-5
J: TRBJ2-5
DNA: TGTGCCAGCAGTTACGGGGAGGGGACCCAGTACTTC
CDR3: CASSYGEGTQYF

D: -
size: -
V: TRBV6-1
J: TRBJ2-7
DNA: TGTGCCACCCAACCGGGACTTCCCTCGCTTGAGCAGTACTTC
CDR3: CATQPGLPSLEQYF

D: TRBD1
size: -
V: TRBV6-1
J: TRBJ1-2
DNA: TGTGCCAGCAGTGAAACCCCGGACAGGATCGAAGATGGCTACACCTTC
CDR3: CASSETPDRIEDGYTF

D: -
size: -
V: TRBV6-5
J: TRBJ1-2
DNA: TGTGCCAGCAGTGAAGCAGGGAGGGGCTACACCTTC
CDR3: CASSEAGRGYTF

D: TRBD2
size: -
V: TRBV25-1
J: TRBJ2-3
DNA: TGTGCCAGCAGTGAATATCGGGTTAGCGGGAGGCCAGATACGCAGTATTTT
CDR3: CASSEYRVSGRPDTQYF

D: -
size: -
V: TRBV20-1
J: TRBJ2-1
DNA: TGCAGTGCTAGTTACTACAATGAGCAGTTCTTC
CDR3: CSASYYNEQFF

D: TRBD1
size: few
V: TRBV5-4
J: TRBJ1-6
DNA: TGTGCCAGCAGCTTCGACAGGGGTAATTCACCCCTCCACTTT
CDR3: CASSFDRGNSPLHF

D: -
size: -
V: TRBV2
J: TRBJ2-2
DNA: TGTGCCAGCAGTTGGGAACAGGCCGGGGAGCTGTTTTTT
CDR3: CASSWEQAGELFF

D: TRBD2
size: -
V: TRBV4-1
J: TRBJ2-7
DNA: TGCGCCAGCAGCCAAGAAGGGCTAGCGGTTTTTTCCTACGAGCAGTACTTC
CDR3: CASSQEGLAVFSYEQYF

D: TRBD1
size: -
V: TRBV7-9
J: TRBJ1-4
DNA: TGTGCCAGCAGCTTGTCGGGACAGCAGGACAATGAAAAACTGTTTTTT
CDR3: CASSLSGQQDNEKLFF

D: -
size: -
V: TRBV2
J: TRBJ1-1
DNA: TGTGCCAGCAGTGAAGCCCTTAGGAACACTGAAGCTTTCTTT
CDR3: CASSEALRNTEAFF

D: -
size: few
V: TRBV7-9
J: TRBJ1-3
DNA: TGTGCCAGCAGCTTATTTGGCCCCTCTGGAAACACCATATATTTT
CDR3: CASSLFGPSGNTIYF

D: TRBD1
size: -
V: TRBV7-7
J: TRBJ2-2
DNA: TGTGCCAGCAGCAGATACAGGGGCACCGGGGAGCTGTTTTTT
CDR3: CASSRYRGTGELFF

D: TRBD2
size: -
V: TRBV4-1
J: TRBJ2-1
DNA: TGCGCCAGCAGCCAACCTACTAGCGCGAGGAGAAATGAGCAGTTCTTC
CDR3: CASSQPTSARRNEQFF

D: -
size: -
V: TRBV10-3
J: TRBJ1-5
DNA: TGTGCCATCAGTGAGTCGCCACAGGTTGGGATGAATCAGCCCCAGCATTTT
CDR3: CAISESPQVGMNQPQHF

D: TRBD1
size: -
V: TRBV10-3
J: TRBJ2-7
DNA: TGTGCCATCAGTGAGTCGAACCTACAGGGGCCGCAGTACTTC
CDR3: CAISESNLQGPQYF

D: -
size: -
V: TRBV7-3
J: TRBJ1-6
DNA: TGTGCCAGCAGCTTAACCCGGAATTCACCCCTCCACTTT
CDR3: CASSLTRNSPLHF

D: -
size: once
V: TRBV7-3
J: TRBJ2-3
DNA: TGTGCCAGCAGCCCCGAGGGGGTCGGGGGGATCCCTAGCACAGATACGCAGTATTTT
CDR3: CASSPEGVGGIPSTDTQYF

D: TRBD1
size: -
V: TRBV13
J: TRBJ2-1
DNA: TGTGCCAGCAGCTCAACGGAGGACAGGCTAAATAATGAGCAGTTCTTC
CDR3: CASSSTEDRLNNEQFF

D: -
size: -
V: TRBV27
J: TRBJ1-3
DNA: TGTGCCAGCAGTTTACGGGGGGCTGGAAACACCATATATTTT
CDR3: CASSLRGAGNTIYF

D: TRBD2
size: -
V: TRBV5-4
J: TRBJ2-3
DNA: TGTGCCAGCAGCCGTAGCGGGAGGGCCAGTAGCACAGATACGCAGTATTTT
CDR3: CASSRSGRASSTDTQYF

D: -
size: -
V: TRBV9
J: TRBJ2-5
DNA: TGTGCCAGCAGCCCAGCTAGGGGAGGGGGGACCCAGTACTTC
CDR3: CASSPARGGGTQYF

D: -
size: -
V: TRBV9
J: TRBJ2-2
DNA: TGTGCCAGCAGCGTAGGGGAGACCGGGGAGCTGTTTTTT
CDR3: CASSVGETGELFF

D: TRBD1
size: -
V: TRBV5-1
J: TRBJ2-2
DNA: TGCGCCAGCAGCTGGACCGCGCGACAGGGGAAGGCCGGGGAGCTGTTTTTT
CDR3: CASSWTARQGKAGELFF

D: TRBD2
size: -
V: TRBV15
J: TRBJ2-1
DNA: TGTGCCACCAGCAAGCGGGGGGTTGAGTATGAGCAGTTCTTC
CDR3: CATSKRGVEYEQFF

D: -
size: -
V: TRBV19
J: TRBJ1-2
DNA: TGTGCCAGTAGATCCCCAGAGGCCCAGGGCGCCTATGGCTACACCTTC
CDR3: CASRSPEAQGAYGYTF

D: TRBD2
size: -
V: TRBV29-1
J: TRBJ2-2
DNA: TGCAGCGTCTGGGGGGGTGGGGAGCTGTTTTTT
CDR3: CSVWGGGELFF

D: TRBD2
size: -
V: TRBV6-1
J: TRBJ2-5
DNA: TGTGCCAGCCCTGGGGGGACTAGCAGAGAGACCCAGTACTTC
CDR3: CASPGGTSRETQYF

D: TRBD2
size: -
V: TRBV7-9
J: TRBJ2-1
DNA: TGTGCCAGCAACCAGCGGGGGGGCAATGAGCAGTTCTTC
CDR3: CASNQRGGNEQFF

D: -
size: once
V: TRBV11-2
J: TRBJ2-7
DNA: TGTGCCAGCAGCTCATACACCAGCTCCTACGAGCAGTACTTC
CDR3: CASSSYTSSYEQYF

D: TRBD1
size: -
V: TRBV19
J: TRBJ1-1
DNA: TGTGCCAGTACCCAGGGGGCGGGCACTGAAGCTTTCTTT
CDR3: CASTQGAGTEAFF

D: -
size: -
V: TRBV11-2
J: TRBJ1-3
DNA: TGTGCCAGCAGCTTGGGGAGGGGTCGTCGAGTTCAGTCTGGAAACACCATATATTTT
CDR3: CASSLGRGRRVQSGNTIYF

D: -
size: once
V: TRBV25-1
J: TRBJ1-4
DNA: TGTGCCAGCAGGAGGGAGGCTAATGAAAAACTGTTTTTT
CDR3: CASRREANEKLFF

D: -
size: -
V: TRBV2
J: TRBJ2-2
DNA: TGTGCCAGCACCCGAGAGATGAACACCGGGGAGCTGTTTTTT
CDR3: CASTREMNTGELFF

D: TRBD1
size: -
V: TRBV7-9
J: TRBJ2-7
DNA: TGTTCCAGCAGCTCCAGGACAGGATTAAAAAGCTACGAGCAGTACTTC
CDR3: CSSSSRTGLKSYEQYF

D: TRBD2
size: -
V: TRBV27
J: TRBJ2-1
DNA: TGTGCCAGCAGACCGGGAGGTTCGTACAATGAGCAGTTCTTC
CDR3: CASRPGGSYNEQFF

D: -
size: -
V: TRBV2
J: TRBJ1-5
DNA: TGTGCCAGCACCGGCGGTTCTGGCCTTAGCAATCAGCCCCAGCATTTT
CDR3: CASTGGSGLSNQPQHF

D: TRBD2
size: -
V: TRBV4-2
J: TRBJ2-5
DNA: TGTGCCAGCAGCCAAGATGACGGGATAGCGGGGGGAGGGACCCAGTACTTC
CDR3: CASSQDDGIAGGGTQYF

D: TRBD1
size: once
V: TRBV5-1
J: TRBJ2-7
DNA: TGCGCCAGCAGCTTGTTCCGTGGGACAGGGGGCGAGCAGTACTTC
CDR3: CASSLFRGTGGEQYF

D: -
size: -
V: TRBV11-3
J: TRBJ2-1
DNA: TGTGCCAGCAGCTTATTACTAGACAATGAGCAGTTCTTC
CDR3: CASSLLLDNEQFF

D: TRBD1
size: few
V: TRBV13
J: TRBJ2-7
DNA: TGTGCCAGCAGCTCAAGGACAGGGGGCTCCTTAAGCTCCTACGAGCAGTACTTC
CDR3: CASSSRTGGSLSSYEQYF

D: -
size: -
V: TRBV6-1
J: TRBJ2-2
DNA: TGTGCCAGCAGTAAACTAGAGTCTCCCCCCGGGGAGCTGTTTTTT
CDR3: CASSKLESPPGELFF

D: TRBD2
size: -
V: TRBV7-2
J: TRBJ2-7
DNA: TGTGCCAGCAGCTTAGTAGCGGGTGGGTCCTACGAGCAGTACTTC
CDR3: CASSLVAGGSYEQYF

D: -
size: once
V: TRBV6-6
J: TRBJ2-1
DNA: TGTGCCAGCAGCCTCGAAGCGATGGTTGAGCAGTTCTTC
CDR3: CASSLEAMVEQFF

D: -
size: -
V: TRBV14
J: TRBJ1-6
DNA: TGTGCCAGCAGCCAAGCAGGGCCTTACTATAATTCACCCCTCCACTTT
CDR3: CASSQAGPYYNSPLHF

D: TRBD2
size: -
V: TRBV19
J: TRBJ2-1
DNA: TGTGCCAGTAGTATTTCCCTTCTAGCGGGAGTGGGCTGGAACAATGAGCAGTTCTTC
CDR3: CASSISLLAGVGWNNEQFF

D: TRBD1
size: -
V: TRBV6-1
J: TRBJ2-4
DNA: TGTGCCAGCAGTGAAGGGACAGGGGCCAAAAACATTCAGTACTTC
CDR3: CASSEGTGAKNIQYF

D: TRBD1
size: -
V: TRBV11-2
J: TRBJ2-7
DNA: TGTGCCAGCAGCTTAGAATACAGGGGTCACGAGCAGTACTTC
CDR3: CASSLEYRGHEQYF

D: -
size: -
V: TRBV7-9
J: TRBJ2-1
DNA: TGTGCCAGCAGCGGGACTGGCAATGAGCAGTTCTTC
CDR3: CASSGTGNEQFF

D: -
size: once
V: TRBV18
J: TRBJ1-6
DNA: TGTGCCAGCTCACCACCGGCGCGGGGGGCGAGGAATTCACCCCTCCACTTT
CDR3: CASSPPARGARNSPLHF